These 18 T cell receptor beta chains were sequenced from one sample in a study of cytomegalovirus exposure and HLA in healthy donors. Primers included in the PCR were 60 Vbeta and 13 Jbeta primers. Sequencing was performed with immunoSEQ multiplex PCR; in TCRdb, only in-frame clones are kept and a portion is missing. In total, the table holds more than 40,000 clones. The sequenced material came from PBMCs. These receptors were collected from a woman aged 40 to 50 in good health and CMV-seronegative.

J is TRBJ2-1 and V is TRBV5-1; 16 bases are a match to TRBD2. V lost 3 bases to trimming and J lost 9 bases; unmatched junction nucleotides: 6. From germline, CDR1 is SGHRS and CDR2 YFSETQ. This CDR3 comprises 16 residues. CDR3 loop: CASSYPGTSGGGEQFF. The CDR3 nucleotides are TGCGCCAGCAGCTATCCCGGGACTAGCGGGGGGGGTGAGCAGTTCTTC.

The chain couples TRBV6-5 to TRBJ2-1; no definite D call. From germline, CDR1 is MNHEY and CDR2 SVGAGI. The V end lost 3 bases, the J end lost 5 bases, and 8 bases lay between the germline ends. The CDR3 length is 13 residues. DNA of the CDR3: TGTGCCAGCAGTTATAACGTAGACAATGAGCAGTTCTTC. Translation gives CASSYNVDNEQFF.

The rearrangement uses TRBV18 and TRBJ1-1, with D possibly being TRBD1 (5 bases). Trimming removed 0 bases at V and 1 base at J, with 9 bases between. There are 15 residues in the CDR3. CDR1 and CDR2 from the germline V gene are KGHSH and LQKENI. CDR3 loop: CASSPPKGSNTEAFF. In DNA, the CDR3 is TGTGCCAGCTCACCACCAAAGGGGTCGAACACTGAAGCTTTCTTT.

The V and J genes are TRBV30 and TRBJ1-2; 9 nucleotides line up with TRBD1. Losses at the gene ends were 5 bases for V and 4 bases for J; bases not matched to a gene: 8. The CDR3 has 14 residues. Germline V CDR1 and CDR2: GTSNPN, SVGIG (reference sequence). CDR3 in amino acids: CAWLGQGRGYGYTF. CDR3 in DNA: TGTGCCTGGCTGGGACAGGGAAGGGGCTATGGCTACACCTTC.

The chain has TRBV11-3 and TRBJ1-1; D remains unclear. Trimming took off 3 bases at V and 3 bases at J, with 11 bases between the two ends. Germline lookup yields CDR1 SGHNT and CDR2 YENEEA. The CDR3 is 14 residues long. This chain's CDR3 is CASSLEGGDTEAFF. CDR3 in DNA: TGTGCCAGCAGCTTGGAAGGAGGAGACACTGAAGCTTTCTTT.

The chain is built from TRBV9 and TRBJ1-2; D remains ambiguous. The CDR3 is 17 amino acids. The V end was cut by 0 bases, the J end by 8 bases, with 23 bases between. From germline, CDR1 is SGDLS and CDR2 YYNGEE. In DNA form, the CDR3 reads TGTGCCAGCAGCGTAGAAGTGTTGGGGAGGACTACGAAGGGCTACACCTTC. Translation gives CASSVEVLGRTTKGYTF. Using reference TRBV9 and TRBJ1-2 for the parts outside the CDR3, the full variable domain is DSGVTQTPKHLITATGQRVTLRCSPRSGDLSVYWYQQSLDQGLQFLIQYYNGEERAKGNILERFSAQQFPDLHSELNLSSLELGDSALYFCASSVEVLGRTTKGYTFGSGTRLTVV.

V is TRBV5-1 and J is TRBJ2-7, with 8 positions matching TRBD2. CDR1 is SGHRS and CDR2 is YFSETQ in the germline V gene. The V and J ends lost 2 bases and 5 bases, in that order; junction bases with no gene match: 6. The CDR3 runs to 14 residues. The CDR3, as DNA: TGCGCCAGCAGCTTACTCGGGACTAGGGACGAGCAGTACTTC. It yields the protein CASSLLGTRDEQYF.

This sequence joins TRBV7-2 and TRBJ2-7; 7 bases are a match to TRBD1. The CDR3 totals 15 residues. Germline values: CDR1 SGHTA, CDR2 FQGNSA. V lost 3 bases to trimming and J lost 6 bases; unmatched junction nucleotides: 11. The CDR3 here is CASSFHSRGLTEQYF. CDR3 in DNA: TGTGCCAGCAGCTTCCATAGCAGGGGGTTGACCGAGCAGTACTTC. Full variable domain (rest looked up from reference TRBV7-2 and TRBJ2-7): GAGVSQSPSNKVTEKGKDVELRCDPISGHTALYWYRQSLGQGLEFLIYFQGNSAPDKSGLPSDRFSAERTGGSVSTLTIQRTQQEDSAVYLCASSFHSRGLTEQYFGPGTRLTVT.

The V gene is TRBV5-1, the J gene TRBJ2-7; D gene ambiguous. Trimming cost V 0 bases and J 4 bases, with 5 bases left between them. Germline CDR1 reads SGHRS; CDR2 reads YFSETQ. The CDR3 covers 12 residues. DNA of the CDR3: TGCGCCAGCAGCTTGGACGGGTACGAGCAGTACTTC. It is translated as CASSLDGYEQYF.

The chain joins TRBV4-3 to TRBJ2-3; 7 nucleotides match TRBD2. CDR1 and CDR2 from the germline V gene are LGHNA and YSLEER. The CDR3 extends over 16 amino acids. The junction had 7 bases not matched to a gene; V was cut back by 2 bases and J by 2 bases. CDR3 in amino acids: CASSQRDQRDTDTQYF. The CDR3 DNA sequence: TGCGCCAGCAGCCAAAGGGACCAGCGGGACACAGATACGCAGTATTTT.

The gene calls are TRBV28 and TRBJ2-1; D ambiguous. Trimming cost V 6 bases and J 7 bases, with 16 bases left between them. Germline V gene sequence: CDR1 MDHEN, CDR2 SYDVKM. The CDR3 length is 14 residues. CDR3 nucleotide sequence: TGTGCCAGCAGCCTAAACCAGCGAAGGAATGAGCAGTTCTTC. This gives the protein CASSLNQRRNEQFF.

The chain couples TRBV5-1 to TRBJ1-1; D possibly corresponds to TRBD1 (6 bases). Trimming stripped 0 bases from V and 1 base from J, with 10 bases between. Germline V gene data show CDR1 as SGHRS and CDR2 as YFSETQ. The CDR3 is 15 residues long. CDR3 coding DNA: TGCGCCAGCAGCTTGGTAGGGGGGGGGAACACTGAAGCTTTCTTT. Translating gives CASSLVGGGNTEAFF.

This chain links TRBV4-1 with TRBJ1-2; a weak D match, TRBD1 (5 bases). The germline V and J ends were trimmed by 1 base and 3 bases, with 12 bases remaining between them. This CDR3 has 15 residues. In germline, CDR1 is MGHRA, CDR2 YSYEKL. For the CDR3, the DNA is TGCGCCAGCAGCCAAGTCGGGGGTGGCGACTATGGCTACACCTTC. Translating gives CASSQVGGGDYGYTF.

The chain employs TRBV6-5 and TRBJ2-1; TRBD1 is a possible D gene (5 bases). CDR1 and CDR2 from the germline V gene are MNHEY and SVGAGI. The CDR3 sequence is 13 residues long. The V and J ends lost 7 bases and 13 bases respectively, with 20 bases between them. CDR3: CASIQLGQPGQFF. In DNA, the CDR3 is TGTGCCAGCATACAACTGGGGCAACCTGGCCAGTTCTTC.

The rearrangement uses TRBV25-1 and TRBJ2-2; 8 bases are a match to TRBD1. Germline-derived CDR1 and CDR2 are MGHDK and SYGVNS. Trimming removed 7 bases from V and 0 bases from J; junction bases left unmatched: 7. CDR3 length equals 16 residues. The CDR3 nucleotides are TGTGCCAGCAACACAGGGACAGGCTCGAACACCGGGGAGCTGTTTTTT. It translates to CASNTGTGSNTGELFF.

The chain carries TRBV28 and TRBJ1-5, with 10 bases identical to TRBD1. The CDR3 is 19 residues long. V lost 6 bases to trimming and J lost 0 bases; unmatched junction nucleotides: 14. Germline V lookup: CDR1 MDHEN, CDR2 SYDVKM. CDR3 sequence reads: CASRPGTGDIKGSNQPQHF. The CDR3, as DNA: TGTGCCAGCAGGCCCGGGACAGGGGATATTAAGGGTAGCAATCAGCCCCAGCATTTT.

The chain couples TRBV6-1 to TRBJ1-2; maybe TRBD1 (5 bases). Germline V CDR1 and CDR2: MNHNS, SASEGT. The length of the CDR3 is 15 residues. The V end was cut by 4 bases, the J end by 3 bases, with 15 bases between. The CDR3 nucleotides read TGTGCCAGCAGTGGACCTCCGGGACTGTACTATGGCTACACCTTC. This gives the protein CASSGPPGLYYGYTF.

The chain has TRBV29-1 and TRBJ2-7; TRBD1 matches at 9 bases. The CDR3 is 14 amino acids. Germline lookup yields CDR1 SQVTM and CDR2 ANQGSEA. V lost 4 bases to trimming and J lost 2 bases; unmatched junction nucleotides: 6. CDR3 bases: TGCAGCGTTGGAGGGACAGGGAGCGCCTACGAGCAGTACTTC. Translating gives CSVGGTGSAYEQYF.